The 20 T cell receptor beta chains given below trace back to one sample, sequenced in a study of CD8 T cells in ankylosing spondylitis. TCRdb called the 5' RACE reads again in MiXCR, with one record for every CDR3 protein. This sample has around 130,000 distinct CDR3 sequences, with about 6.4% found just once. Sequencing was performed on blood, either unsorted or a sorted T cell fraction (not recorded which). The receptors derive from a male donor with ankylosing spondylitis or in good health (not recorded which).

Ten or more counts support this clonotype. The rearrangement links TRBV20-1 to TRBJ2-2, with 11 bases that match TRBD1. Germline-derived CDR1 and CDR2 are DFQATT and SNEGSKA (reference sequence). The V gene end was trimmed by 5 bases and the J gene end by 7 bases; junction bases not matched to a gene: 6. There are 14 residues in the CDR3. CDR3 in DNA: TGCAGTGCTTTCGGACAGGGGGCCTACGGGGAGCTGTTTTTT. This translates into CSAFGQGAYGELFF.

This clonotype was detected many times. The chain is built from TRBV2 and TRBJ2-7, with 7 bases that match TRBD1. V trimming: 8 bases; J trimming: 7 bases; junction bases outside the gene matches: 14. CDR1 is SNHLY, CDR2 FYNNEI, per germline. The CDR3 is 14 residues long. CDR3 nucleotide sequence: TGTGCCAGCCGCCCCTCAGAGGGGGCGCTTGAGCAGTACTTC. It specifies CASRPSEGALEQYF.

This clonotype occurred many times. The genes are TRBV6-5 and TRBJ2-7; 8 nucleotides align to TRBD2. CDR3 length equals 15 residues. CDR1 MNHEY and CDR2 SVGAGI come from the germline V gene. J gave up 1 base and V 0 bases, and 2 bases lay outside the gene matches. The CDR3 nucleotides are TGTGCCAGCAGTTACTCTGCGGGGGGTTCCTACGAGCAGTACTTC. It yields the protein CASSYSAGGSYEQYF.

This clonotype was detected many times. V gene TRBV7-2 combines with J gene TRBJ2-5, with 7 bases that match TRBD1. The germline V gene has CDR1 SGHTA and CDR2 FQGNSA. The CDR3 is 15 amino acids. The trim removed 3 bases at V and 3 bases at J, leaving 7 bases unmatched. CDR3 region: CASSLGDRPKETQYF. The CDR3 bases are TGTGCCAGCAGCTTGGGGGACAGACCCAAAGAGACCCAGTACTTC.

Ten or more counts support this clonotype. The genes are TRBV2 and TRBJ1-2; D gene uncertain. In germline, CDR1 is SNHLY, CDR2 FYNNEI. This CDR3 has 14 residues. V lost 2 bases, J lost 3 bases, and 10 bases lay in between. CDR3 in amino acids: CASSESTGYYGYTF. In DNA form, the CDR3 reads TGTGCCAGCAGTGAATCGACGGGGTACTATGGCTACACCTTC.

The chain links TRBV18 to TRBJ2-7; weak D call: TRBD1 (5 bases). V lost 6 bases and J 2 bases, leaving 11 bases between the germline ends. This CDR3 spans 13 amino acids. Per germline, CDR1 KGHSH and CDR2 LQKENI. This chain's CDR3 is CASSVEGAYEQYF. In DNA, the CDR3 is TGTGCCAGCTCCGTGGAAGGGGCCTACGAGCAGTACTTC.

The chain employs TRBV15 and TRBJ2-1; D uncertain. CDR1 LNHNV and CDR2 YYDKDF come from the germline V gene (reference sequence). Trimming shortened V by 0 bases and J by 6 bases, and 9 bases separated the two germline ends. CDR3 length equals 14 residues. The chain's CDR3 is CATSRDMGPNEQFF. DNA of the CDR3: TGTGCCACCAGCAGAGATATGGGCCCCAATGAGCAGTTCTTC. Filled out from reference TRBV15 and TRBJ2-1, the complete variable domain reads DAMVIQNPRYQVTQFGKPVTLSCSQTLNHNVMYWYQQKSSQAPKLLFHYYDKDFNNEADTPDNFQSRRPNTSFCFLDIRSPGLGDTAMYLCATSRDMGPNEQFFGPGTRLTVL.

At least ten counts were recorded for this clonotype. This chain links TRBV5-1 with TRBJ2-2; 8 bases map to TRBD1. Germline lookup yields CDR1 SGHRS and CDR2 YFSETQ. V trimming: 3 bases; J trimming: 1 base; junction bases outside the gene matches: 8. CDR3 length equals 17 residues. CDR3 protein: CASSSRTGSWNTGELFF. CDR3 DNA sequence: TGCGCCAGCAGCTCCCGGACAGGGTCGTGGAACACCGGGGAGCTGTTTTTT.

Ten or more counts support this clonotype. The CDR3 coding sequence is TGCAGTGCTAGAGATGGGGAGAGAGGGAGCTCTGGAAACACCATATATTTT. Residues: CSARDGERGSSGNTIYF. This rearrangement joins TRBV20-1 to TRBJ1-3; D unclear. Per germline, CDR1 DFQATT and CDR2 SNEGSKA (reference sequence). The CDR3 sequence is 17 residues long. Trimming took off 0 bases at V and 0 bases at J, with 15 bases between the two ends.

Only a few counts were recorded for this clonotype. The J gene is TRBJ1-1, the V gene TRBV4-2; a weak D match, TRBD1 (5 bases). CDR3 length equals 15 residues. The germline V and J ends were trimmed by 1 base and 3 bases, with 12 bases remaining between them. In germline, CDR1 is LGHNA, CDR2 YNFKEQ. CDR3 DNA sequence: TGTGCCAGCAGCCAAGGGGCAGGGTCGGACACTGAAGCTTTCTTT. It is translated as CASSQGAGSDTEAFF.

A remark on this clonotype: A much larger clone sits a single nucleotide away, making a read error possible. The chain joins TRBV7-9 to TRBJ1-2; 8 bases align to TRBD1. The CDR3 is made up of 15 amino acids. The germline gives CDR1 SEHNR, CDR2 FQNEAQ (reference sequence). CDR3 sequence reads: CASSERVQGAIGYSF. In DNA, the CDR3 is TGTGCCAGCAGCGAACGGGTGCAGGGGGCGATTGGCTACTCCTTC. The complete variable domain, with remaining parts taken from reference TRBV7-9 and TRBJ1-2, reads DTGVSQNPRHKITKRGQNVTFRCDPISEHNRLYWYRQTLGQGPEFLTYFQNEAQLEKSRLLSDRFSAERPKGSFSTLEIQRTEQGDSAMYLCASSERVQGAIGYSFGSGTRLTVV.

There are many counts of this clonotype. The chain recombines TRBV18 with TRBJ1-2; D ambiguous. From germline, CDR1 is KGHSH and CDR2 LQKENI. With 8 bases removed from V and 3 bases from J, the gap between germline ends came to 13 bases. This CDR3 comprises 13 residues. The CDR3 DNA sequence: TGTGCCAGCACCCCGGGCACAGACTATGGCTACACCTTC. This sequence encodes CASTPGTDYGYTF.

This clonotype has a handful of counts. The chain combines TRBV19 with TRBJ2-7; D may match TRBD1 or TRBD2 (6 bases each). The CDR3 consists of 14 residues. The ends were cut back, 6 bases at V and 2 bases at J, with 14 bases in the middle. Germline values: CDR1 LNHDA, CDR2 SQIVND (reference sequence). The CDR3 sequence: CASSRGGPTYEQYF. The DNA of the CDR3 is TGTGCCAGTAGCAGGGGAGGCCCAACCTACGAGCAGTACTTC. Using reference TRBV19 and TRBJ2-7 for the parts outside the CDR3, the full variable domain is DGGITQSPKYLFRKEGQNVTLSCEQNLNHDAMYWYRQDPGQGLRLIYYSQIVNDFQKGDIAEGYSVSREKKESFPLTVTSAQKNPTAFYLCASSRGGPTYEQYFGPGTRLTVT.

This clonotype was counted many times. The J gene is TRBJ2-1, the V gene TRBV28, with D perhaps TRBD2 (7 bases). The CDR3 is 13 residues long. Trimming cost V 8 bases and J 8 bases, with 16 bases left between them. Germline CDR1 reads MDHEN; CDR2 reads SYDVKM. DNA for the CDR3: TGTGCCAGCTCCGGAGGGGGGGGGTATGAGCAGTTCTTC. Translated: CASSGGGGYEQFF.

This clonotype was detected ten times or more. The V gene is TRBV3-1, the J gene TRBJ2-7; no reliable D call. CDR3 size: 12 residues. Trimming stripped 6 bases from V and 5 bases from J, with 11 bases between. From germline, CDR1 is LGHDT and CDR2 YNNKEL (reference sequence). CDR3 in DNA: TGTGCCAGCAGGGGTGGAGAAGACGAGCAGTACTTC. It translates to CASRGGEDEQYF.

This clonotype has at least ten counts. The chain combines TRBV2 with TRBJ2-3; no firm D call. The V gene lost 4 bases and the J gene lost 11 bases, with 16 bases spanning the gap. The CDR3 consists of 13 residues. CDR1 is SNHLY, CDR2 FYNNEI, per germline. CDR3 loop: CASSGDWKGLQYF. The CDR3 DNA follows: TGTGCCAGCAGTGGTGACTGGAAGGGTTTGCAGTATTTT.

At least ten counts were recorded for this clonotype. The V and J genes are TRBV12-3 or TRBV12-4 and TRBJ2-3, with TRBD2 identical over 13 bases. This CDR3 has 16 residues. Trimming removed 5 bases from V and 5 bases from J; junction bases left unmatched: 7. The CDR3 spells CASSPGTSGVEDTQYF. In DNA, the CDR3 is TGTGCCAGCAGTCCCGGGACTAGCGGGGTAGAAGATACGCAGTATTTT.

This clonotype was counted at least ten times. This sequence joins TRBV29-1 and TRBJ1-2, with 8 bases fitting TRBD1. Trimming removed 4 bases from V and 8 bases from J; junction bases left unmatched: 6. Per germline, CDR1 SQVTM and CDR2 ANQGSEA. This CDR3 comprises 12 residues. For the CDR3, the DNA is TGCAGCGTTGCCCGGACAGGGTACGGCTACACCTTC. This translates into CSVARTGYGYTF. The variable domain in full, with the rest retrieved from reference TRBV29-1 and TRBJ1-2, is SAVISQKPSRDICQRGTSLTIQCQVDSQVTMMFWYRQQPGQSLTLIATANQGSEATYESGFVIDKFPISRPNLTFSTLTVSNMSPEDSSIYLCSVARTGYGYTFGSGTRLTVV.

In this sample, this clonotype turned up many times. This chain connects TRBV7-8 to TRBJ1-1; D possibly corresponds to TRBD1 (6 bases). CDR3 length: 16 amino acids. The ends were cut back, 6 bases at V and 7 bases at J, with 24 bases in the middle. Germline-derived CDR1 and CDR2 are SGHVS and FQNEAQ. Here the CDR3 DNA reads TGTGCCAGCAGTCTACAGGAGACCCTAGGGGGGCATGAAGCTTTCTTT. It specifies CASSLQETLGGHEAFF.

This clonotype was counted a few times. The chain joins TRBV27 to TRBJ2-1; tentative D call: TRBD2 (7 bases). Trimming took 5 bases from V and 2 from J, leaving 13 bases between them. Germline CDR1 is MNHEY and CDR2 is SMNVEV (reference sequence). The CDR3 has 15 amino acids. In DNA, the CDR3 is TGTGCCAGCAGTAGGGGAGGGGGAACCTACAATGAGCAGTTCTTC. Amino acids: CASSRGGGTYNEQFF.